This TCR beta chain is from a study of blood T cell repertoires in COVID-19. Turning to the study itself: Specimens from acute and convalescent COVID-19 originated in the United States, Italy and Spain. The cDNA or gDNA used as material had been derived from T cells, B-cell-depleted T cells, or PBMCs.

Under the authors' procedure: From reference gene primer amplification, estimates of nucleated cell counts were derived. Generated by immunoSEQ multiplex PCR, the TCRdb table keeps only in-frame clones and is missing some. That table furnishes V, J and clone size, whereas the DNA furnished D and trimming. The table has 130,000 or so clones, about 83% seen once. CDR3 length equals 16 residues. Germline V gives CDR1 SGHDT, CDR2 YYEEEE. With 3 bases clipped from V and 4 bases from J, the junction kept 10 bases outside the gene matches. This chain uses TRBV5-6 with TRBJ2-1; 7 nucleotides line up with TRBD2. The sequencing sample was made of peripheral blood. This clonotype was obtained from a human donor in a cohort sampled during active COVID-19. Here the CDR3 DNA reads TGTGCCAGCAGCTCTGTCAGCGGGGAGGGGTACAATGAGCAGTTCTTC. Residues: CASSSVSGEGYNEQFF.